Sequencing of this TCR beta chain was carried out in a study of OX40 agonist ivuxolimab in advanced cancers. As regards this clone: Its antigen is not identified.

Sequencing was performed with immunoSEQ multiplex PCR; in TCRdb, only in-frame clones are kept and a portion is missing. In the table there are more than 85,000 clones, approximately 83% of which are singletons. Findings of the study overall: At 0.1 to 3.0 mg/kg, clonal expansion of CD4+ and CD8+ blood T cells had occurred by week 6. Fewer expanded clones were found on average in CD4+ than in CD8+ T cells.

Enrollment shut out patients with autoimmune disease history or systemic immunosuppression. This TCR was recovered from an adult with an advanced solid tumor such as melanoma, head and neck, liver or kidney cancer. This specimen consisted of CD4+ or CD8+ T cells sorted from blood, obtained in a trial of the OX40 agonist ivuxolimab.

This chain's CDR3 is CASSLGNRGNTEAFF. The CDR3, as DNA: TGTGCCAGCAGTTTGGGGAACAGGGGGAACACTGAAGCTTTCTTT. The chain has TRBV28 and TRBJ1-1; 7 bases align to TRBD1. CDR1 MDHEN and CDR2 SYDVKM come from the germline V gene. The CDR3 has 15 residues. J gave up 1 base and V 3 bases, and 5 bases lay outside the gene matches.